The 18 T cell receptor beta chains listed next were all sequenced from one sample in a study of blood T cell repertoires in COVID-19. The method was immunoSEQ multiplex PCR; TCRdb's version includes in-frame clones alone and lacks a portion of them. The sample holds approximately 340,000 clones, roughly 87% seen once. The sequenced sample consisted of peripheral blood. The receptors come from a man aged 30 to 39 with COVID-19, enrolled during active disease.

This clone was counted once. The V call is TRBV15, the J call TRBJ1-2; D possibly corresponds to TRBD1 (6 bases). In germline, CDR1 is LNHNV, CDR2 YYDKDF (reference sequence). V dropped 3 bases and J dropped 3 bases, with 17 bases sitting between them. The CDR3 runs to 16 residues. The CDR3 DNA reads TGTGCCACCAGCAGTAGTATCCTCAGGGGTGACTATGGCTACACCTTC. Protein sequence: CATSSSILRGDYGYTF.

This chain connects TRBV7-2 to TRBJ1-5; D is unclear. Per germline, CDR1 SGHTA and CDR2 FQGNSA. The CDR3 loop spans 18 amino acids. The V end was cut by 4 bases, the J end by 0 bases, with 19 bases between. DNA for the CDR3: TGTGCCAGCAGCTCGACACGACCCACCCTGTATAGCAATCAGCCCCAGCATTTT. This gives the protein CASSSTRPTLYSNQPQHF.

V gene TRBV4-3 combines with J gene TRBJ2-3, with D perhaps matching TRBD2 (5 bases). Germline assignment: CDR1 LGHNA and CDR2 YSLEER. With 0 bases removed from V and 8 bases from J, the gap between germline ends came to 9 bases. The CDR3 extends over 13 amino acids. For the CDR3, the DNA is TGCGCCAGCAGCCAAGATGTCGAGGGTACGCAGTATTTT. It translates to CASSQDVEGTQYF.

The chain couples TRBV30 to TRBJ2-3; 10 nucleotides agree with TRBD2. Germline values: CDR1 GTSNPN, CDR2 SVGIG (reference sequence). This CDR3 is built from 17 residues. Unmatched junction bases numbered 7, after V lost 0 bases and J lost 1 base. The CDR3: CAWSVARTSGRTDTQYF. The CDR3 DNA follows: TGTGCCTGGAGTGTAGCGAGGACTAGCGGACGCACAGATACGCAGTATTTT.

V gene TRBV7-9 combines with J gene TRBJ2-1; 11 nucleotides agree with TRBD2. This CDR3 is 14 amino acids long. J gave up 8 bases and V 3 bases, and 3 bases lay outside the gene matches. CDR1 and CDR2 from the germline V gene are SEHNR and FQNEAQ (reference sequence). CDR3 in amino acids: CASSFSGGAYEQFF. The CDR3 region has the DNA TGTGCCAGCAGCTTTAGCGGGGGGGCCTATGAGCAGTTCTTC.

The rearrangement uses TRBV29-1 and TRBJ1-2, with 10 nucleotides matching TRBD1. In germline, CDR1 is SQVTM, CDR2 ANQGSEA. The CDR3 covers 12 residues. After removal of 6 bases from V and 8 bases from J, the junction contained 6 bases not matched to a gene. CDR3 residues: CSVLGQGSGYTF. The CDR3 DNA reads TGCAGCGTCCTGGGACAGGGGTCCGGCTACACCTTC.

The chain uses TRBV3-1 (or the pseudogene TRBV3-2) and TRBJ2-1; 8 nucleotides line up with TRBD1. Germline V gene data show CDR1 as LGHDT and CDR2 as YNNKEL (reference sequence). The V and J ends lost 1 base and 4 bases, in that order; junction bases with no gene match: 0. CDR3 length: 14 amino acids. The CDR3 is CASSQGTGYNEQFF. CDR3 nucleotide sequence: TGTGCCAGCAGCCAAGGGACAGGGTACAATGAGCAGTTCTTC.

V is TRBV7-3 and J is TRBJ2-5; D may be TRBD1 (5 bases). CDR1 is SGHTA and CDR2 is FQGTGA in the germline V gene. This CDR3 is built from 13 residues. V was trimmed by 4 bases and J by 2 bases, leaving 8 bases between them. CDR3 nucleotide sequence: TGTGCCAGCAGCTCAGGGTGGCAAGAGACCCAGTACTTC. Its protein product is CASSSGWQETQYF. The full variable domain, rest sourced from reference TRBV7-3 and TRBJ2-5, is GAGVSQTPSNKVTEKGKYVELRCDPISGHTALYWYRQSLGQGPEFLIYFQGTGAADDSGLPNDRFFAVRPEGSVSTLKIQRTERGDSAVYLCASSSGWQETQYFGPGTRLLVL.

This chain uses TRBV24-1 with TRBJ1-2, with D possibly matching TRBD1 (6 bases). Germline V gene sequence: CDR1 KGHDR, CDR2 SFDVKD. V was cut by 4 bases and J by 4 bases, with 18 bases left in between. This CDR3 contains 16 residues. This chain's CDR3 is CATSEPGSWGPYGYTF. The CDR3 DNA is TGTGCCACCAGTGAGCCCGGGTCCTGGGGGCCCTATGGCTACACCTTC.

The chain joins TRBV3-1 (or the pseudogene TRBV3-2) to TRBJ2-7; 7 bases align to TRBD2. Germline CDR1 reads LGHDT; CDR2 reads YNNKEL (reference sequence). The V gene end was trimmed by 0 bases and the J gene end by 6 bases; junction bases not matched to a gene: 5. The CDR3 runs to 14 residues. DNA of the CDR3: TGTGCCAGCAGCCAAGATTCGGGGGAGGGCGAGCAGTACTTC. Its translation: CASSQDSGEGEQYF.

The chain employs TRBV7-3 and TRBJ2-3, with no clear D. This CDR3 is 13 amino acids long. Trimming left V 5 bases short and J 2 bases short, with 8 bases between. Germline V gene lookup returns CDR1 SGHTA and CDR2 FQGTGA. In nucleotides, the CDR3 is TGTGCCAGCAGCCCCTATACCACAGATACGCAGTATTTT. Translated: CASSPYTTDTQYF.

V usage is TRBV7-3 and J usage is TRBJ2-5; 8 bases are shared with TRBD1. The germline V gene encodes CDR1 SGHTA and CDR2 FQGTGA. Trimming at V came to 5 bases and at J to 5 bases, leaving 7 bases not matched to a gene. This CDR3 has 14 residues. The CDR3 loop reads CASSLSGGEETQYF. CDR3 coding DNA: TGTGCCAGCAGCCTCTCAGGGGGCGAGGAGACCCAGTACTTC.

V and J are TRBV20-1 and TRBJ2-3; D perhaps matches TRBD2 (5 bases). Deletions cut 3 bases from V and 4 bases from J, with 23 bases between. Germline CDR1 is DFQATT and CDR2 is SNEGSKA (reference sequence). The CDR3 extends over 17 amino acids. The CDR3 DNA reads as TGCAGTGCTAGTGGCTTAACGCGGGCCCGTTACCCAGATACGCAGTATTTT. Translated, it gives CSASGLTRARYPDTQYF.

This chain connects TRBV2 to TRBJ2-3, with 10 bases aligning to TRBD2. Per germline, CDR1 SNHLY and CDR2 FYNNEI. The CDR3 loop spans 18 amino acids. J was trimmed by 1 base and V by 4 bases; bases with no gene match: 11. The CDR3 reads CASSVVAGGLRGTDTQYF. In nucleotides, the CDR3 is TGTGCCAGCAGTGTTGTAGCGGGAGGTTTACGGGGCACAGATACGCAGTATTTT.

This chain links TRBV28 with TRBJ1-1; D may be TRBD1 (5 bases). There are 14 residues in the CDR3. Germline V lookup: CDR1 MDHEN, CDR2 SYDVKM. V was pared by 3 bases and J by 1 base, with 9 bases between. The CDR3, as DNA: TGTGCCAGCAGTTTCGCGGGGGGGAACACTGAAGCTTTCTTT. Translated: CASSFAGGNTEAFF.

The chain has TRBV5-6 and TRBJ2-3, with TRBD2 matching 13 bases. This CDR3 is 18 amino acids long. Trimming cost V 2 bases and J 5 bases; bases outside gene matches: 11. Germline CDR1 and CDR2: SGHDT and YYEEEE. In nucleotides, the CDR3 is TGTGCCAGCAGCTTTGGACTAGCGGGAGACCGGCCTATAGATACGCAGTATTTT. It translates to CASSFGLAGDRPIDTQYF.

CDR3 sequence (DNA): TGTGCCACCAGTGATGTACAGGGGTCCCTCCGCACCGGGGAGCTGTTTTTT. Its translation: CATSDVQGSLRTGELFF. V gene TRBV24-1 combines with J gene TRBJ2-2, with 7 bases that match TRBD1. Germline loops: CDR1 KGHDR, CDR2 SFDVKD. V was clipped by 3 bases and J by 4 bases; unmatched bases: 10. This CDR3 is 17 amino acids long.

The chain is built from TRBV15 and TRBJ2-3; weak D call: TRBD1 (6 bases). The CDR3 contains 15 residues. Trimming shortened V by 4 bases and J by 2 bases, and 13 bases separated the two germline ends. In germline, CDR1 is LNHNV, CDR2 YYDKDF (reference sequence). CDR3 DNA sequence: TGTGCCACCAGCACCGGAAGGGGGACCACAGATACGCAGTATTTT. This gives the protein CATSTGRGTTDTQYF.